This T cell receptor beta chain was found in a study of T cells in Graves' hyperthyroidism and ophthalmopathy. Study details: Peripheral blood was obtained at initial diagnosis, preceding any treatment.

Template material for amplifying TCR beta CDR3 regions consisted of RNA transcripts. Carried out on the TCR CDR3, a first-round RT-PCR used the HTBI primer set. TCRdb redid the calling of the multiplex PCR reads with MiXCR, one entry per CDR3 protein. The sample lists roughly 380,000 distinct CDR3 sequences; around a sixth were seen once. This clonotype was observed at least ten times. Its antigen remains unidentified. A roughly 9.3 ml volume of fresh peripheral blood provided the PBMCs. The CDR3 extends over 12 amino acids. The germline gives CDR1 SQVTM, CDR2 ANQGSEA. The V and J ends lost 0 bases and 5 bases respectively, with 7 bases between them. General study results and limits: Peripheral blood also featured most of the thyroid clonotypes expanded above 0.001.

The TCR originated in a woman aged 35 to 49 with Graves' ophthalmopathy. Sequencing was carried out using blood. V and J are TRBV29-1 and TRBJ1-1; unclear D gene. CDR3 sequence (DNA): TGCAGCGTTGAAGAGGCCGGGACTGAAGCTTTCTTT. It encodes CSVEEAGTEAFF.